A single sample is the source of the 4 T cell receptor beta chains below, sequenced in a study of blood T cell repertoires in COVID-19 (TCRdb year 2020). Libraries were made using the immunoSEQ multiplex PCR assay. Not all clones reach the TCRdb copy of this immuneACCESS table, which keeps in-frame sequences only. Checked studies attribute under half of the gap to unresolved V genes and leave the rest unexplained. The sample contains about 83,000 clones, about 84% of them found a single time. The ten largest clones capture around 7.8% of the sample. Sequenced: peripheral blood. The source is a man aged 45-65 years with active COVID-19.

The J gene is TRBJ1-3, the V gene TRBV7-6, with a weak D call TRBD1 (6 bases). Germline V lookup: CDR1 SGHVS, CDR2 FNYEAQ. The length of the CDR3 is 16 residues. The germline V and J ends were trimmed by 5 bases and 0 bases, with 14 bases remaining between them. The CDR3 protein is CASSLQTGRSGNTIYF. The CDR3 DNA is TGTGCCAGCAGCCTTCAGACAGGTCGCTCTGGAAACACCATATATTTT. Together with reference TRBV7-6 and TRBJ1-3, the CDR3 gives the full variable domain: GAGVSQSPRYKVTKRGQDVALRCDPISGHVSLYWYRQALGQGPEFLTYFNYEAQQDKSGLPNDRFSAERPEGSISTLTIQRTEQRDSAMYRCASSLQTGRSGNTIYFGEGSWLTVV.

The CDR3 DNA follows: TGTGCCGGAGCACCCTCCTACAATGAGCAGTTCTTC. It translates to CAGAPSYNEQFF. This rearrangement joins TRBV18 to TRBJ2-1; D gene uncertain. CDR3 length: 12 residues. V lost 11 bases and J lost 0, with 8 bases in between. Per the germline V gene, CDR1 is KGHSH and CDR2 is LQKENI.

The chain links TRBV9 to TRBJ2-1; 7 bases align to TRBD2. Trimming removed 3 bases from V and 0 bases from J; junction bases left unmatched: 12. The V gene's germline CDR1 is SGDLS and CDR2 YYNGEE. The CDR3 extends over 18 amino acids. The CDR3 sequence: CASSDPQLAMSSYNEQFF. The CDR3 bases are TGTGCCAGCAGCGACCCTCAACTAGCGATGAGCTCCTACAATGAGCAGTTCTTC.

V usage is TRBV27 and J usage is TRBJ2-3; 8 bases are shared with TRBD1. Germline V gene data show CDR1 as MNHEY and CDR2 as SMNVEV (reference sequence). J was trimmed by 4 bases and V by 4 bases; bases with no gene match: 4. The CDR3 spans 14 residues. The CDR3 loop reads CASSSLTGADTQYF. As DNA, the CDR3 is TGTGCCAGCAGTTCCTTGACAGGGGCAGATACGCAGTATTTT.